Listed below are T cell receptor beta chains from one sample, sequenced in a study of CD8+CD57+ T cells in acquired aplastic anemia. TCRdb called the reads again in MiXCR, with one record for every CDR3 protein. Among around 430,000 distinct CDR3 sequences listed, under 40% were seen once. The sample consisted of sorted CD4+, CD8+, or CD8+CD57+ T cells (not recorded which) from PBMCs. These receptors were collected from a human donor with aplastic anemia. Both conserved end residues are part of each CDR3. D genes are given only for firm matches. Clone size appears in some rows only: once, few, many, or a class for an expanded clone.

D	V	J	size	DNA	CDR3
-	TRBV30	TRBJ2-3	-	TGTGCCTGGAGTCCCTTGGGCTCGCAGACAGATACGCAGTATTTT	CAWSPLGSQTDTQYF
-	TRBV7-2	TRBJ1-1	-	TGTGCCAGCAGCCCCCAGGGGATGAACACTGAAGCTTTCTTT	CASSPQGMNTEAFF
-	TRBV24-1	TRBJ2-2	many	TGTGCCACCAGTGATCTCAGGGAAGGCACCGGGGAGCTGTTTTTT	CATSDLREGTGELFF
-	TRBV10-3	TRBJ1-6	-	TGTGCCATCGCCGGAGACAGCGGTAATTCACCCCTCCACTTT	CAIAGDSGNSPLHF
-	TRBV27	TRBJ1-5	few	TGTGCCAGCAGTTTAGGGGCAGTTCAGCCCCAGCATTTT	CASSLGAVQPQHF
-	TRBV4-2	TRBJ1-4	-	TGTGCCAGCAGAGGACAGATTGGTGAAAAACTGTTTTTT	CASRGQIGEKLFF
-	TRBV6-6	TRBJ2-3	many	TGTGCCAGCAGTTACGATGGCCTCACAGATACGCAGTATTTT	CASSYDGLTDTQYF
-	TRBV7-8	TRBJ2-2	-	TGTGCCAGCAGCTTAGAGGGAAACACCGGGGAGCTGTTTTTT	CASSLEGNTGELFF
-	TRBV7-6	TRBJ2-5	many	TGTGCCAGCAACCTAGTGGGACTCTCCCAAGAGACCCAGTACTTC	CASNLVGLSQETQYF
TRBD1	TRBV24-1	TRBJ2-1	many	TGTGCCACCAAGTTTACAGGGGATGGTGCCAATGAGCAGTTCTTC	CATKFTGDGANEQFF
TRBD1	TRBV5-1	TRBJ2-7	few	TGCGCCAGCAGCCCTGGACAGGGGCGCGTTTCCTACGAGCAGTACTTC	CASSPGQGRVSYEQYF
-	TRBV25-1	TRBJ1-2	-	TGTGCCAGCAGTGAATTCTCAGGTAACTATGGCTACGCCTTC	CASSEFSGNYGYAF
TRBD1	TRBV25-1	TRBJ1-2	-	TGTGCCAGCAAAGGAGAGGGGGCCGGTGGCTACACCTTC	CASKGEGAGGYTF
-	TRBV20-1	TRBJ1-5	many	TGCAGTGCTACCAAAACATGGACGGATAGCAATCAGCCCCAGCATTTT	CSATKTWTDSNQPQHF
TRBD1	TRBV27	TRBJ1-6	many	TGTGCCAGCAGTTCGGGACAGGTTTCACCCCTCCACTTT	CASSSGQVSPLHF
-	TRBV11-1	TRBJ1-4	-	TGTGCCAGCAGCTCCGGGACGGTGGCAACTAATGAAAAACTGTTTTTT	CASSSGTVATNEKLFF
TRBD2	TRBV10-3	TRBJ2-2	many	TGTGCCATCAGTGCGACTCTAGCGGGGATGAACACCGGGGAGCTGTTTTTT	CAISATLAGMNTGELFF
-	TRBV3-1	TRBJ1-1	-	TGTGCCAGCAGCCAAGATCGGCAGGGGCACATGAACACTGAAGCTTTCTTT	CASSQDRQGHMNTEAFF
TRBD1	TRBV24-1	TRBJ1-2	-	TGTGCCACCAGTGGCCAGGGGGCCGCCTATGGCTACACCTTC	CATSGQGAAYGYTF
TRBD2	TRBV20-1	TRBJ2-5	-	TGCAGTGGTGGGGGGGACGAGACCCAGTACTTC	CSGGGDETQYF
-	TRBV2	TRBJ1-1	once	TGTGCCAGCATGACAAACACTGAAGCTTTCTTT	CASMTNTEAFF
TRBD1	TRBV5-5	TRBJ1-1	-	TGTGCCAGCAGCTCGAACAGGGGGCAAGTCTCTGAAGCTTTCTTT	CASSSNRGQVSEAFF
TRBD1	TRBV5-1	TRBJ1-6	many	TGCGCCAGCAGAGGACAGGGGTCCTATAATTCACCCCTCCACTTT	CASRGQGSYNSPLHF
-	TRBV24-1	TRBJ2-1	many	TGTGCCACCAGTGATTTCGATATCGCTGAGCAGTTCTTC	CATSDFDIAEQFF
TRBD1	TRBV2	TRBJ1-1	many	TGTGCCAGCAGTGAATCGCCAGGGGGGAACACTGAAGCTTTCTTT	CASSESPGGNTEAFF
-	TRBV3-1	TRBJ2-5	few	TGTGCCAGCAGCCAAGATTCGGTAGTGGAGACCCAGTACTTC	CASSQDSVVETQYF
-	TRBV7-9	TRBJ1-1	many	TGTGCCAGCAGCGCCCCCACGAACACTGAAGCTTTCTTT	CASSAPTNTEAFF
TRBD2	TRBV11-2	TRBJ2-1	-	TGTGCCAGCAGCCCCATAGCGGGGGGGCCGGGGGAGCAGTTCTTC	CASSPIAGGPGEQFF
TRBD2	TRBV7-7	TRBJ2-5	many	TGTGCTAGCAGCCCCCAGGCCCTAGCGGGGGAGACCCAGTACTTC	CASSPQALAGETQYF
TRBD1	TRBV7-9	TRBJ1-1	-	TGTGCCAGCAGCTCTGGACAGGGGGACACTGAAGCTTTCTTT	CASSSGQGDTEAFF
-	TRBV18	TRBJ2-7	-	TGTGCCAGCTCACAGGAACAGGGAGGCGAGCAGTACTTC	CASSQEQGGEQYF
-	TRBV5-1	TRBJ2-3	-	TGCGCCAGCGCACCTGAACAGACTAGAAACACAGATACGCAGTATTTT	CASAPEQTRNTDTQYF
-	TRBV20-1	TRBJ1-2	few	TGCAGTGCTCACCCCCGGGGCACACCGGGGGGTGGCTACACCTTC	CSAHPRGTPGGGYTF
-	TRBV19	TRBJ2-1	-	TGTGCCAGTAGTATAGGGGAAAACAGGGTGGATGAGCAGTTCTTC	CASSIGENRVDEQFF
TRBD1	TRBV7-2	TRBJ1-2	-	TGTGCCAGCAGCCTGGGACAGGGGGCCGTCTATGGCTACACCTTC	CASSLGQGAVYGYTF
-	TRBV9	TRBJ2-5	many	TGTGCCAGCAGCGTAGCTCCTCAAGAGACCCAGTACTTC	CASSVAPQETQYF
TRBD1	TRBV2	TRBJ1-1	-	TGTGCCAGCAGGGGTGACAGGGGAAGCACTGAAGCTTTCTTT	CASRGDRGSTEAFF
-	TRBV7-3	TRBJ1-1	many	TGTGCCAGCAGCTCGCTGATAGGCATGAACACTGAAGCTTTCTTT	CASSSLIGMNTEAFF
TRBD1	TRBV6-1	TRBJ2-3	many	TGTGCCAGCAGCGGACAGGGGGACACAGATACGCAGTATTTT	CASSGQGDTDTQYF
-	TRBV15	TRBJ2-3	many	TGTGCCACCAGCAGAGGTGGGACTCAACCTCCAGATACGCAGTATTTT	CATSRGGTQPPDTQYF
TRBD1	TRBV7-2	TRBJ2-2	-	TGTGCCAGCAGCTACGGGACAGGCACCGGGGAGCTGTTTTTT	CASSYGTGTGELFF
TRBD1	TRBV9	TRBJ2-7	-	TGTGCCAGCAGCGCCCAGGGACAGCAGTACACCTACGAGCAGTACTTC	CASSAQGQQYTYEQYF
-	TRBV20-1	TRBJ1-4	few	TGCAGTGCTAGAGTCGGGGGGTGGGGTGAAAGACTGTTTTTT	CSARVGGWGERLFF
TRBD2	TRBV25-1	TRBJ2-1	many	TGTGCCAGCAGTGAATATCGGACTAGCGGATACAATGAGCAGTTCTTC	CASSEYRTSGYNEQFF
TRBD2	TRBV20-1	TRBJ2-7	few	TGCAGTGCTACCATAGCGGGAGGAAACGGCGAGCAGTACTTC	CSATIAGGNGEQYF
-	TRBV25-1	TRBJ1-1	many	TGTGCCAGCAGTGAATTAAAGACGGGGGTCCACGCTGAAGCTTTCTTT	CASSELKTGVHAEAFF
-	TRBV10-3	TRBJ2-7	-	TGTGCCATCAGTGAGTCGCGGCTATCGGGTTCCTACGAGCAGTACTTC	CAISESRLSGSYEQYF
-	TRBV11-2	TRBJ1-1	-	TGTGCCAGCACTCCCGGGGGGAGGGCGTTTTGGGCCACTGAAGCTTTCTTT	CASTPGGRAFWATEAFF
-	TRBV25-1	TRBJ2-3	few	TGTGCCAGCAGTTACGGGATAAACGACCGAACTAGCACAGATACGCAGTATTTT	CASSYGINDRTSTDTQYF
-	TRBV13	TRBJ2-7	-	TGTGCCAGCAGCCGTCAGGTTCGGGGGTCAGGGGAGCAGTACTTC	CASSRQVRGSGEQYF
-	TRBV24-1	TRBJ1-2	-	TGTGCCACCAGTGACCCAGTAGGCTACACCTTC	CATSDPVGYTF
-	TRBV10-3	TRBJ1-2	many	TGTGCCATCAGATCGGGCGGCTATGGCTACACCTTC	CAIRSGGYGYTF
-	TRBV12-5	TRBJ2-7	-	TGTGCTAGTGGTTTGCAACAGGTTTACTCCTACGAGCAGTACTTC	CASGLQQVYSYEQYF
-	TRBV20-1	TRBJ1-6	-	TGCAGTGCTAGGGGGGACACAACAAATTCACCCCTCCACTTT	CSARGDTTNSPLHF
-	TRBV15	TRBJ1-1	many	TGTGCCACCAGCAGACGGGACACTGAAGCTTTCTTT	CATSRRDTEAFF